A selection of T cell receptor beta chains follows, all from one sample in a study of cytomegalovirus exposure and HLA in healthy donors. This table comes from immunoSEQ multiplex PCR, and its TCRdb copy is limited to in-frame clones, with some not included. This sample has just under 150,000 clones, with over 80% found just once. What was sequenced was PBMCs. These receptors all stem from a woman aged 30 to 39 in good health and CMV-seronegative. Both conserved end residues are part of each CDR3. D genes are given only for firm matches. Size is omitted from some rows. Given values are once, few, many or a class for expanded clones.

d_call,clone_size,j_call,v_call,cdr3_aa,cdr3_nt
-,-,TRBJ2-5,TRBV10-1,CASSPSVEETQYF,TGCGCCAGCAGTCCTTCAGTGGAGGAGACCCAGTACTTC
-,-,TRBJ2-3,TRBV18,CASSRQGGGTDTQYF,TGTGCCAGCTCACGTCAGGGGGGTGGCACAGATACGCAGTATTTT
-,-,TRBJ1-2,TRBV29-1,CSAEGGNNYGYTF,TGCAGCGCCGAGGGAGGGAATAACTATGGCTACACCTTC
-,-,TRBJ1-6,TRBV14,CASSQDHRPSPLHF,TGTGCCAGCAGCCAAGACCACAGGCCATCACCCCTCCACTTT
-,-,TRBJ1-1,TRBV7-8,CASADGTNTEAFF,TGTGCCAGCGCCGATGGCACGAACACTGAAGCTTTCTTT
-,-,TRBJ2-7,TRBV7-2,CASSLAGQGPYEQYF,TGTGCCAGCAGCTTAGCGGGGCAGGGTCCCTACGAGCAGTACTTC
TRBD1,-,TRBJ2-7,TRBV7-9,CASSTGAWEQYF,TGTGCCAGCAGCACAGGGGCGTGGGAGCAGTACTTC
-,-,TRBJ2-1,TRBV28,CASSSNPPSYNEQFF,TGTGCCAGCAGTTCTAATCCCCCATCCTACAATGAGCAGTTCTTC
-,-,TRBJ2-7,TRBV6-9,CASSRLRGNLYEQYF,TGTGCCAGCAGTCGGCTCAGGGGTAATCTCTACGAGCAGTACTTC
-,-,TRBJ1-2,TRBV19,CASRRPQTANYGYTF,TGTGCCAGTAGAAGACCTCAAACAGCTAACTATGGCTACACCTTC
TRBD2,-,TRBJ2-5,TRBV10-2,CASSLVGTSYQETQYF,TGCGCCAGCAGCCTCGTCGGGACTAGCTATCAAGAGACCCAGTACTTC
-,-,TRBJ1-5,TRBV2,CASSLQAGQPQHF,TGTGCCAGCAGTCTCCAAGCTGGTCAGCCCCAGCATTTT
-,-,TRBJ2-5,TRBV2,CASRAEGETQYF,TGTGCCAGCAGGGCCGAGGGAGAGACCCAGTACTTC
-,-,TRBJ2-7,TRBV28,CASSFEISSYEQYF,TGTGCCAGCAGTTTTGAAATTAGCTCCTACGAGCAGTACTTC
TRBD1,-,TRBJ2-7,TRBV7-9,CSSSLAGTGGHEQYF,TGTTCCAGCAGCTTAGCAGGGACAGGGGGCCACGAGCAGTACTTC
TRBD1,-,TRBJ2-1,TRBV5-1,CASSFGTGYPNEQFF,TGCGCCAGCAGCTTCGGGACAGGGTACCCCAATGAGCAGTTCTTC
TRBD2,-,TRBJ2-1,TRBV30,CAWSVRGRFSGSTYNEQFF,TGTGCCTGGAGTGTACGGGGGCGGTTTAGCGGGAGTACCTACAATGAGCAGTTCTTC
-,-,TRBJ1-1,TRBV9,CASSVGGSEAFF,TGTGCCAGCAGCGTAGGAGGGTCGGAAGCTTTCTTT
TRBD1,-,TRBJ1-2,TRBV28,CASRNRQGSYGYTF,TGTGCCAGCAGGAACCGACAGGGTAGCTATGGCTACACCTTC
TRBD1,-,TRBJ1-2,TRBV5-1,CASSPGQGITGYTF,TGCGCCAGCAGCCCGGGACAGGGGATTACTGGCTACACCTTC
TRBD1,once,TRBJ1-6,TRBV19,CASSPEDRGNSPLHF,TGTGCCAGTAGTCCGGAGGACAGGGGGAACTCACCCCTCCACTTT
TRBD2,once,TRBJ2-2,TRBV7-3,CASSPGGRGAGELFF,TGTGCCAGCAGCCCGGGGGGTCGGGGCGCCGGGGAGCTGTTTTTT